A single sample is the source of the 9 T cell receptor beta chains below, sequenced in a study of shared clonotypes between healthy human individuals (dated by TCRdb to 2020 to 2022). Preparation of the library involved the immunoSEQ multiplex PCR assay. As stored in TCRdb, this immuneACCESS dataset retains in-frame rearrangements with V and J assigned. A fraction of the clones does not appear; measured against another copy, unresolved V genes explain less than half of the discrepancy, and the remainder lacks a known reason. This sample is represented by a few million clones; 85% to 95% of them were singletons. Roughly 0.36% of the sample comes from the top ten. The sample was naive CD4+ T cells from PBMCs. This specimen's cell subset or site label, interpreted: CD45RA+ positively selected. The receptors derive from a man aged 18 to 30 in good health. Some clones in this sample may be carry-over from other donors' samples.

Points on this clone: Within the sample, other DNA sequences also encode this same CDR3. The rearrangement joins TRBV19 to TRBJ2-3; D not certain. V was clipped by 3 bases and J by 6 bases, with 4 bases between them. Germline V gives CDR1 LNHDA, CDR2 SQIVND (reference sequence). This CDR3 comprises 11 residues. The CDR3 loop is CASSISDTQYF. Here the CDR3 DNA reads TGTGCCAGTAGTATCTCGGATACGCAGTATTTT. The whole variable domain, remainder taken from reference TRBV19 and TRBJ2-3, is DGGITQSPKYLFRKEGQNVTLSCEQNLNHDAMYWYRQDPGQGLRLIYYSQIVNDFQKGDIAEGYSVSREKKESFPLTVTSAQKNPTAFYLCASSISDTQYFGPGTRLTVL.

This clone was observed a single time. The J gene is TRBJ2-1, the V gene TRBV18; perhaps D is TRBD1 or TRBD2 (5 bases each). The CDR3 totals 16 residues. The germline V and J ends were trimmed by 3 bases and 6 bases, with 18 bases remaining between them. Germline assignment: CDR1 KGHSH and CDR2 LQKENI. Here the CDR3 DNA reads TGTGCCAGCTCACCGGGACCCGGCAGGGCGGGCAATGAGCAGTTCTTC. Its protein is CASSPGPGRAGNEQFF.

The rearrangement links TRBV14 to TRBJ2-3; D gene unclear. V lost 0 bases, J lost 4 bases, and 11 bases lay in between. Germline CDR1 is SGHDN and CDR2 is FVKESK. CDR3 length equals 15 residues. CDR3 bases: TGTGCCAGCAGCCAAGACCATTCTTGGGCAGATACGCAGTATTTT. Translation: CASSQDHSWADTQYF. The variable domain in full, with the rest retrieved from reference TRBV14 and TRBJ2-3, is EAGVTQFPSHSVIEKGQTVTLRCDPISGHDNLYWYRRVMGKEIKFLLHFVKESKQDESGMPNNRFLAERTGGTYSTLKVQPAELEDSGVYFCASSQDHSWADTQYFGPGTRLTVL.

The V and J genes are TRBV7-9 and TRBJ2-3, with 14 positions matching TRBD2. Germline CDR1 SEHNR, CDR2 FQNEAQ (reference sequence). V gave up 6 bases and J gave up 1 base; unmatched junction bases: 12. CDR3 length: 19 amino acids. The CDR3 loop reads CASSPGTSGSNRGTDTQYF. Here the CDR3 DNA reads TGTGCCAGCAGTCCCGGGACTAGCGGGAGTAACCGCGGCACAGATACGCAGTATTTT.

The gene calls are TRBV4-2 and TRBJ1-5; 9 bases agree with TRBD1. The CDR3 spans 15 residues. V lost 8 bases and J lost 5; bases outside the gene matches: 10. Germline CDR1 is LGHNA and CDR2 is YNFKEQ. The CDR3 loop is CASGSPGQGDQPQHF. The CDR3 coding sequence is TGTGCCAGCGGGTCCCCGGGACAGGGCGATCAGCCCCAGCATTTT.

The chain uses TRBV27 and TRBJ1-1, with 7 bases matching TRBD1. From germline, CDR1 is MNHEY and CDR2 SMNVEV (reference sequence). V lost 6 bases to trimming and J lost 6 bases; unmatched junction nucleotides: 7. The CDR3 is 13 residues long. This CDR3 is CASRRTGVAEAFF. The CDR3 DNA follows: TGTGCCAGCAGAAGAACAGGGGTGGCTGAAGCTTTCTTT.

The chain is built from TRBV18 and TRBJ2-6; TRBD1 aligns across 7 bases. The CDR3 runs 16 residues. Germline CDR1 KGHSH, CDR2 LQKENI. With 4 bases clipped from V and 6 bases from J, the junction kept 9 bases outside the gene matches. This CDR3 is CASSLWDSQLANVLTF. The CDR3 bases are TGTGCCAGCTCACTATGGGACAGCCAATTGGCCAACGTCCTGACTTTC.

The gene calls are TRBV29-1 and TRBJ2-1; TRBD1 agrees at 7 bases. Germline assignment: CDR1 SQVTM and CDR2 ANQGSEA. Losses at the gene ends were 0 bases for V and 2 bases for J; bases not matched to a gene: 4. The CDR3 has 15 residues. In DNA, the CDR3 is TGCAGCGTTGAAGATCTCGGGACAGCCTACAATGAGCAGTTCTTC. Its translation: CSVEDLGTAYNEQFF.

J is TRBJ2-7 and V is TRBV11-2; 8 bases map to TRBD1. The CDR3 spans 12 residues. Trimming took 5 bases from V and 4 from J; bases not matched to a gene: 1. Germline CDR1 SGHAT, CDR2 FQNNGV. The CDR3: CASSHRGYEQYF. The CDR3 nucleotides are TGTGCCAGCAGCCACAGGGGGTACGAGCAGTACTTC.